Presented here are 28 T cell receptor beta chains from one specimen sequenced in a study of shared clonotypes between healthy human individuals. Profiled with immunoSEQ multiplex PCR; TCRdb holds only in-frame clones, not every one. Here the sample spans some 2.1 million clones, 85% to 95% being singletons. Source material: naive CD4+ T cells sorted from blood. Subset indicated: CD45RA+ positively selected. The receptors stem from a young man in good health.

CDR3 sequence reads: CASSLSGGTSTDTQYF. For the CDR3, the DNA is TGTGCCAGCAGCTTATCCGGCGGGACTAGCACAGATACGCAGTATTTT. This chain joins TRBV7-2 and TRBJ2-3, with a tentative D call TRBD2 (6 bases). CDR1 and CDR2 from the germline V gene are SGHTA and FQGNSA. The CDR3 covers 16 residues. Trimming shortened V by 2 bases and J by 0 bases, and 12 bases separated the two germline ends.

The rearrangement links TRBV2 to TRBJ1-5, with a tentative D call TRBD1 (6 bases). The germline V gene has CDR1 SNHLY and CDR2 FYNNEI. This CDR3 spans 14 amino acids. Trimming stripped 3 bases from V and 2 bases from J, with 8 bases between. The CDR3 region is CASSDAGGNQPQHF. CDR3 coding DNA: TGTGCCAGCAGTGACGCAGGGGGCAATCAGCCCCAGCATTTT.

The chain employs TRBV30 and TRBJ1-2; D gene uncertain. Germline V gene lookup returns CDR1 GTSNPN and CDR2 SVGIG (reference sequence). This CDR3 is built from 12 residues. The CDR3 coding sequence is TGTGCATTCTCGGACTCCAACTATGGCTACACCTTC. Residues: CAFSDSNYGYTF. Filled out from reference TRBV30 and TRBJ1-2, the complete variable domain reads SQTIHQWPATLVQPVGSPLSLECTVEGTSNPNLYWYRQAAGRGLQLLFYSVGIGQISSEVPQNLSASRPQDRQFILSSKKLLLSDSGFYLCAFSDSNYGYTFGSGTRLTVV.

V and J are TRBV18 and TRBJ2-1; D could derive from TRBD1 or TRBD2 (5 bases each). Looked up from germline, CDR1 is KGHSH and CDR2 is LQKENI. V lost 3 bases and J 0 bases, leaving 21 bases between the germline ends. CDR3 size: 19 residues. For the CDR3, the DNA is TGTGCCAGCTCACCCCCACGGACGGGGCGGGCAAGCTCCTACAATGAGCAGTTCTTC. It yields the protein CASSPPRTGRASSYNEQFF.

In regard to this clone: Other DNA sequences from this sample encode an identical CDR3 as well. The gene calls are TRBV19 and TRBJ1-5; D uncertain. The CDR3 extends over 15 amino acids. V was shortened by 0 bases and J by 0 bases, with 6 bases between the two germline ends. Germline V lookup: CDR1 LNHDA, CDR2 SQIVND (reference sequence). The CDR3 nucleotides are TGTGCCAGTAGTATAGAAGGCATTAGCAATCAGCCCCAGCATTTT. This codes for CASSIEGISNQPQHF.

The chain recombines TRBV30 with TRBJ1-2, with D possibly TRBD1 on 5 matching bases. V lost 1 base to trimming and J lost 8 bases, with 20 bases between them. There are 15 residues in the CDR3. The germline CDR1 and CDR2 sequences are GTSNPN and SVGIG (reference sequence). CDR3 nucleotide sequence: TGTGCCTGGAGTGAGACGGGACTCGCTCTCGAGGGCTACACCTTC. The encoded protein is CAWSETGLALEGYTF.

This chain links TRBV2 with TRBJ2-3; no definite D call. V dropped 7 bases and J dropped 8 bases, with 16 bases sitting between them. The germline gives CDR1 SNHLY, CDR2 FYNNEI. There are 13 residues in the CDR3. Written as DNA, the CDR3 is TGTGCCAGCACTGGCAGCGCGGCCGGTACGCAGTATTTT. Translating gives CASTGSAAGTQYF. The full variable domain, its missing parts supplied by reference TRBV2 and TRBJ2-3, is EPEVTQTPSHQVTQMGQEVILRCVPISNHLYFYWYRQILGQKVEFLVSFYNNEISEKSEIFDDQFSVERPDGSNFTLKIRSTKLEDSAMYFCASTGSAAGTQYFGPGTRLTVL.

A remark on this clone: The junction departs from germline at one end; a sequencing error may be responsible. The same CDR3 arises from other DNA sequences in this sample as well. The chain uses TRBV6-6 and TRBJ1-3, with no clear D. CDR1 is MNHNY, CDR2 SVGAGI, per germline (reference sequence). The CDR3 contains 12 residues. The CDR3 region has the DNA TGTGCCAGCAGTTACTCTCGAAACACCATATATTTT. Translation: CASSYSRNTIYF.

This chain joins TRBV9 and TRBJ2-1; TRBD1 might be the D (6 bases). This CDR3 is built from 17 residues. Per the germline V gene, CDR1 is SGDLS and CDR2 is YYNGEE. V was pared by 4 bases and J by 4 bases, with 21 bases between. CDR3 sequence: CASSLSTGSTGYNEQFF. In DNA form, the CDR3 reads TGTGCCAGCAGCCTATCAACAGGGTCCACGGGGTACAATGAGCAGTTCTTC.

The gene calls are TRBV11-2 and TRBJ2-1, with D hard to call. The V gene's germline CDR1 is SGHAT and CDR2 FQNNGV. The CDR3 contains 16 residues. V was cut by 1 base and J by 5 bases, with 15 bases left in between. The CDR3, as DNA: TGTGCCAGCAGCTTAGTAGGCAGGTTCCCCAACAATGAGCAGTTCTTC. Its translation: CASSLVGRFPNNEQFF.

The chain employs TRBV6-1 and TRBJ1-5; D remains ambiguous. V lost 6 bases and J 7 bases, leaving 19 bases between the germline ends. The CDR3 loop spans 15 amino acids. Germline V lookup: CDR1 MNHNS, CDR2 SASEGT. In DNA, the CDR3 is TGTGCCAGCAGGCCTGAGCTTCCCTCTAACCAGCCCCAGCATTTT. Translated: CASRPELPSNQPQHF.

The gene calls are TRBV5-6 and TRBJ1-5; TRBD1 might be the D (5 bases). The CDR3 has 14 residues. Germline CDR1 is SGHDT and CDR2 is YYEEEE. V shed 4 bases and J shed 4 bases, with 12 bases lying between them. The CDR3, as DNA: TGTGCCAGCAGCCCGGCAGGGTGGAATCAGCCCCAGCATTTT. Translating gives CASSPAGWNQPQHF.

This clone was recorded only once. V usage is TRBV2 and J usage is TRBJ1-4, with 8 bases aligning to TRBD1. The trim removed 2 bases at V and 7 bases at J, leaving 6 bases unmatched. This CDR3 has 15 residues. Germline lookup yields CDR1 SNHLY and CDR2 FYNNEI. CDR3 protein: CASSESTGVSEKLFF. The CDR3 DNA is TGTGCCAGCAGTGAATCGACAGGGGTTAGTGAAAAACTGTTTTTT.

The chain links TRBV27 to TRBJ1-2, with a tentative D call TRBD1 (5 bases). The V and J ends lost 0 bases and 0 bases respectively, with 14 bases between them. CDR3 length: 17 residues. Germline V gives CDR1 MNHEY, CDR2 SMNVEV (reference sequence). CDR3 nucleotide sequence: TGTGCCAGCAGTTTATCGATATCGGGGCACACTAACTATGGCTACACCTTC. Encoded protein: CASSLSISGHTNYGYTF.

This clone is a singleton in its sample. This rearrangement joins TRBV5-1 to TRBJ2-5; TRBD2 matches 11 bases. This CDR3 has 15 amino acids. V trimming: 7 bases; J trimming: 5 bases; junction bases outside the gene matches: 10. In germline, CDR1 is SGHRS, CDR2 YFSETQ. CDR3 region: CASSGTSGPWETQYF. The CDR3 DNA reads as TGCGCCAGCTCCGGGACTAGCGGCCCGTGGGAGACCCAGTACTTC.

As for this clone: The sample holds other DNA sequences that translate to the same CDR3. The chain joins TRBV11-2 to TRBJ2-3; D is possibly TRBD2 (6 bases). The CDR3 loop spans 14 amino acids. Germline lookup yields CDR1 SGHAT and CDR2 FQNNGV. V shed 3 bases and J shed 2 bases, with 9 bases lying between them. DNA of the CDR3: TGTGCCAGCAGCTTGGGACTTTCCACAGATACGCAGTATTTT. Its translation is CASSLGLSTDTQYF.

For this clone: Other DNA sequences in this specimen translate into the identical CDR3. J is TRBJ2-5 and V is TRBV10-3, with D perhaps matching TRBD2 (6 bases). V gave up 2 bases and J gave up 2 bases, with 6 bases separating them. Germline V gene data show CDR1 as ENHRY and CDR2 as SYGVKD. This CDR3 contains 13 residues. CDR3 in DNA: TGTGCCATCAGTGAGGCGGGGCAAGAGACCCAGTACTTC. Translated: CAISEAGQETQYF.

In nucleotides, the CDR3 is TGCGCCAGCAGCCCCGAGGGGCCCAACACTGAAGCTTTCTTT. Its translation: CASSPEGPNTEAFF. This rearrangement joins TRBV5-1 to TRBJ1-1; a possible D gene is TRBD1 (5 bases). This CDR3 is 14 amino acids long. V lost 4 bases, J lost 2 bases, and 12 bases lay in between. Germline CDR1 and CDR2: SGHRS and YFSETQ.

The chain carries TRBV15 and TRBJ1-3, with D uncertain. The CDR3 extends over 14 amino acids. From germline, CDR1 is LNHNV and CDR2 YYDKDF (reference sequence). The V and J ends lost 4 bases and 0 bases respectively, with 7 bases between them. This chain's CDR3 is CATSIGGSGNTIYF. The DNA for the CDR3 is TGTGCCACCAGCATAGGAGGCTCTGGAAACACCATATATTTT.

The chain has TRBV18 and TRBJ2-7, with 8 nucleotides matching TRBD2. After removal of 3 bases from V and 6 bases from J, the junction contained 10 bases not matched to a gene. The germline gives CDR1 KGHSH, CDR2 LQKENI. The length of the CDR3 is 15 residues. Here the CDR3 DNA reads TGTGCCAGCTCACCGTACAAAGGGACTAGTGGCGAGCAGTACTTC. Translating gives CASSPYKGTSGEQYF. Complete variable domain (other parts from reference TRBV18 and TRBJ2-7): NAGVMQNPRHLVRRRGQEARLRCSPMKGHSHVYWYRQLPEEGLKFMVYLQKENIIDESGMPKERFSAEFPKEGPSILRIQQVVRGDSAAYFCASSPYKGTSGEQYFGPGTRLTVT.

The chain recombines TRBV6-5 with TRBJ1-6; TRBD1 aligns across 11 bases. Trimming took 1 base from V and 10 from J; bases not matched to a gene: 3. The CDR3 loop spans 15 amino acids. The germline gives CDR1 MNHEY, CDR2 SVGAGI. CDR3 bases: TGTGCCAGCAGTTACTTGGGACAGGGGGTCTCACCCCTCCACTTT. It encodes CASSYLGQGVSPLHF.

V usage is TRBV2 and J usage is TRBJ2-3; D is perhaps TRBD1 (6 bases). This CDR3 has 15 amino acids. V lost 3 bases, J lost 3 bases, and 13 bases lay in between. Germline loops: CDR1 SNHLY, CDR2 FYNNEI. CDR3 sequence: CASSEENQGTDTQYF. The CDR3 nucleotides read TGTGCCAGCAGTGAGGAAAACCAGGGGACAGATACGCAGTATTTT. Full variable domain (outside the CDR3, taken from reference TRBV2 and TRBJ2-3): EPEVTQTPSHQVTQMGQEVILRCVPISNHLYFYWYRQILGQKVEFLVSFYNNEISEKSEIFDDQFSVERPDGSNFTLKIRSTKLEDSAMYFCASSEENQGTDTQYFGPGTRLTVL.

This chain uses TRBV11-2 with TRBJ2-5; D is ambiguous. The germline V and J ends were trimmed by 6 bases and 4 bases, with 15 bases remaining between them. The CDR3 loop spans 14 amino acids. Germline CDR1 and CDR2: SGHAT and FQNNGV. The CDR3 here is CASRSGSILETQYF. The CDR3 region has the DNA TGTGCCAGCAGATCCGGAAGCATATTAGAGACCCAGTACTTC.

The J gene is TRBJ2-3, the V gene TRBV10-3; TRBD2 matches at 8 bases. The CDR3 contains 14 residues. Germline trimming cut 9 bases from V and 0 bases from J; bases unmatched to any gene: 5. From germline, CDR1 is ENHRY and CDR2 SYGVKD. Here the CDR3 DNA reads TGTGCCATGCAGACTAGCGTCAGCACAGATACGCAGTATTTT. Encoded protein: CAMQTSVSTDTQYF.

V gene TRBV5-1 combines with J gene TRBJ2-1, with TRBD2 identical over 8 bases. Germline V gene sequence: CDR1 SGHRS, CDR2 YFSETQ. The CDR3 sequence is 16 residues long. The J segment lost 6 bases and the V segment lost 4 bases, leaving 12 bases of the junction unmatched. In DNA, the CDR3 is TGCGCCAGCAGCCCCTCTGGACTAGCCGAAAGCAATGAGCAGTTCTTC. It encodes CASSPSGLAESNEQFF.

V gene TRBV7-8 combines with J gene TRBJ1-2; unclear D gene. This CDR3 is 13 amino acids long. V was trimmed by 0 bases and J by 8 bases, leaving 10 bases between them. In germline, CDR1 is SGHVS, CDR2 FQNEAQ. DNA of the CDR3: TGTGCCAGCAGCTTAGCTGGGGTTGGAGGCTACACCTTC. Encoded protein: CASSLAGVGGYTF.

V gene TRBV27 combines with J gene TRBJ2-7; D unclear. V lost 2 bases, J lost 5 bases, and 4 bases lay in between. This CDR3 spans 11 amino acids. CDR1 is MNHEY and CDR2 is SMNVEV in the germline V gene (reference sequence). The CDR3 DNA reads TGTGCCAGCAGTTTAGGCCACGAGCAGTACTTC. Its translation is CASSLGHEQYF.

The chain carries TRBV6-1 and TRBJ2-1; 7 bases agree with TRBD2. The V gene's germline CDR1 is MNHNS and CDR2 SASEGT. CDR3 length: 15 residues. V lost 7 bases and J lost 6; bases outside the gene matches: 12. CDR3 region: CASNRRGEVRNEQFF. The CDR3 nucleotides read TGTGCCAGCAACCGACGGGGGGAAGTTCGCAATGAGCAGTTCTTC.